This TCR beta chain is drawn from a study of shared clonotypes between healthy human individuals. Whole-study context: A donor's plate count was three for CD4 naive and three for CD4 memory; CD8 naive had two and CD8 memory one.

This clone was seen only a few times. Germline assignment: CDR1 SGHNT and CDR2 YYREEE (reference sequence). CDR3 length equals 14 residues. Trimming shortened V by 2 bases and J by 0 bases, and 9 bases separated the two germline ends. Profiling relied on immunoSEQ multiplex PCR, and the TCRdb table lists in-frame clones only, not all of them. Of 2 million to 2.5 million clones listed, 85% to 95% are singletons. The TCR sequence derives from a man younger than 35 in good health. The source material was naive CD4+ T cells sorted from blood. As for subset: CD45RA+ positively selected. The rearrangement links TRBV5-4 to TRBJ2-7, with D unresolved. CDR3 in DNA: TGTGCCAGCAGCTTCTCGGCGGACTCCTACGAGCAGTACTTC. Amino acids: CASSFSADSYEQYF.